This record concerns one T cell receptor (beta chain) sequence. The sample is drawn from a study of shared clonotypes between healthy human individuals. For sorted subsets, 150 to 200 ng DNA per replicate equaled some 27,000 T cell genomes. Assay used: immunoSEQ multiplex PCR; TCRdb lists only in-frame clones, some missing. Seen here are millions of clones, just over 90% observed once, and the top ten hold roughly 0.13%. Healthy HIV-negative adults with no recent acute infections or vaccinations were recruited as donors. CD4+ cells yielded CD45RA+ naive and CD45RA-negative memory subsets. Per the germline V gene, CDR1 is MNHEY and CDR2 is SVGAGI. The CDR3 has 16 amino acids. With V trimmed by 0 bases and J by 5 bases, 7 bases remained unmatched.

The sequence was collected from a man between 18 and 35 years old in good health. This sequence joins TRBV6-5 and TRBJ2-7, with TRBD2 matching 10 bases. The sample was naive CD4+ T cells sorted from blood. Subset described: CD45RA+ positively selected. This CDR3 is CASSYSIAGGVHEQYF. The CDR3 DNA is TGTGCCAGCAGTTACTCTATAGCGGGAGGTGTCCACGAGCAGTACTTC.